This TCR beta chain was profiled in a study of blood T cell repertoires in COVID-19. V was pared by 5 bases and J by 4 bases, with 11 bases between. The germline CDR1 and CDR2 sequences are SGHTA and FQGTGA. This CDR3 region has 13 residues. Measured with immunoSEQ multiplex PCR; TCRdb has only the in-frame clones, and not every one. The table shows about 310,000 clones, with around 87% occurring only once. The origin of this receptor is a man aged 45-65 years with active or convalescent COVID-19. The sequenced sample consisted of peripheral blood. V is TRBV7-3 and J is TRBJ1-2, with a weak D call TRBD1 (6 bases). The CDR3 region is CASSAGRGYGYTF. CDR3 in DNA: TGTGCCAGCAGCGCGGGCAGGGGCTATGGCTACACCTTC.